This T cell receptor beta chain was identified in a study of blood T cell repertoires in COVID-19. Background on the study: COVID-19 samples, acute and convalescent, were from the United States, Italy and Spain. The analysed material was cDNA or gDNA that came from T cells, B-cell-depleted T cells, or PBMCs.

TCRdb keeps only in-frame clones here, not all; method: immunoSEQ multiplex PCR. This repertoire shows under 300,000 clones, approximately 91% found once; its top ten account for about 0.94%. Trimming at V came to 3 bases and at J to 5 bases, leaving 10 bases not matched to a gene. Germline loops: CDR1 SGDLS, CDR2 YYNGEE. This CDR3 region has 16 residues. This clone was seen a handful of times. What was sequenced was peripheral blood. This clonotype was sampled from a middle-aged woman who had recovered from COVID-19. This sequence joins TRBV9 and TRBJ2-7, with 11 positions matching TRBD2. The CDR3 loop reads CASSGSSGRSIDEQYF. CDR3 in DNA: TGTGCCAGCAGCGGTTCTAGCGGGAGGAGTATCGACGAGCAGTACTTC.